This entry concerns a single TCR beta chain. The CDR3 runs to 16 residues. The J segment lost 1 base and the V segment lost 0 bases, leaving 3 bases of the junction unmatched. Germline V lookup: CDR1 GTSNPN, CDR2 SVGIG (reference sequence). These data originate in a study of blood T cell repertoires in COVID-19. Study details: Both acute and convalescent COVID-19 samples were obtained from the United States, Italy and Spain. T cells, B-cell-depleted T cells, or PBMCs provided the cDNA or gDNA that served as material.

The authors' processing: Amplified reference gene primers provided the basis for estimating nucleated cell counts. Assay used: immunoSEQ multiplex PCR; TCRdb lists only in-frame clones, some missing. For V, J and clone size, that table is used; D and trimming come from the DNA. The sample has fewer than 200,000 clones; 75% to 90% are singletons. This sequence originates from a man aged 55 to 69 with acute or convalescent COVID-19. V usage is TRBV30 and J usage is TRBJ2-3, with 11 positions matching TRBD2. The sequencing sample was made of peripheral blood. CDR3 nucleotide sequence: TGTGCCTGGAGTGTACTAGCGGGAGAGGGCACAGATACGCAGTATTTT. Its translation: CAWSVLAGEGTDTQYF.